The 30 T cell receptor beta chains listed next were all sequenced from one sample in a study of T cells in Graves' hyperthyroidism and ophthalmopathy. Researchers took RNA transcripts and amplified the TCR beta CDR3 regions from them. A set of HTBI primers served as the primers for a first-round RT-PCR of the TCR CDR3. TCRdb fed the multiplex PCR reads into MiXCR, producing one record per CDR3 protein. This sample has a few hundred thousand distinct CDR3 sequences, with 15% to 17% found just once. Sequences were obtained from blood. These receptors all come from a woman aged 18-29 years with Graves' hyperthyroidism that later progressed to Graves' ophthalmopathy.

This clonotype was seen repeatedly, ten times or more. The rearrangement joins TRBV28 to TRBJ2-3; D remains unclear. The CDR3 length is 16 residues. Trimming left V 6 bases short and J 0 bases short, with 16 bases between. CDR1 MDHEN and CDR2 SYDVKM come from the germline V gene. CDR3 nucleotides: TGTGCCAGCAGCCAAGACACCTCTTTGAGCACAGATACGCAGTATTTT. Translating gives CASSQDTSLSTDTQYF.

This clonotype was detected ten times or more. The chain combines TRBV5-1 with TRBJ1-2; 7 bases are a match to TRBD1. V lost 4 bases and J lost 4; bases outside the gene matches: 7. The CDR3 has 14 amino acids. In germline, CDR1 is SGHRS, CDR2 YFSETQ. The CDR3 coding sequence is TGCGCCAGCAGCCCGGGACAGTTGGGCTATGGCTACACCTTC. This translates into CASSPGQLGYGYTF.

This clonotype was seen ten or more times. The chain employs TRBV3-1 and TRBJ2-1; 10 nucleotides agree with TRBD2. This CDR3 region has 18 residues. Germline V gene sequence: CDR1 LGHDT, CDR2 YNNKEL (reference sequence). V lost 2 bases, J lost 0 bases, and 7 bases stayed unmatched. CDR3 in DNA: TGTGCCAGCAGCCAAAGGATAAGCGGGAGGGGCTCCTACAATGAGCAGTTCTTC. This sequence encodes CASSQRISGRGSYNEQFF.

This clonotype was detected once. Just one base apart from a much larger clone, this may be a read error. The chain uses TRBV12-3 or TRBV12-4 and TRBJ2-5; D gene uncertain. The CDR3 is 13 residues long. CDR3 amino acids: CAGSLAEPETQYF. In nucleotides, the CDR3 is TGTGCCGGCAGTTTGGCGGAGCCGGAGACCCAGTACTTC.

This rearrangement joins TRBV5-1 to TRBJ1-6; TRBD1 might be the D (5 bases). The CDR3 extends over 18 amino acids. The V and J ends lost 3 bases and 0 bases respectively, with 16 bases between them. Germline V lookup: CDR1 SGHRS, CDR2 YFSETQ. CDR3 region: CASSSRGGAPSYNSPLHF. CDR3 bases: TGCGCCAGCAGCTCACGGGGCGGCGCTCCCTCCTATAATTCACCCCTCCACTTT.

The genes are TRBV7-9 and TRBJ2-7, with D unresolved. CDR3 length: 14 residues. Germline loops: CDR1 SEHNR, CDR2 FQNEAQ (reference sequence). The germline V and J ends were trimmed by 3 bases and 0 bases, with 9 bases remaining between them. CDR3 loop: CASSFGVSSYEQYF. The CDR3 bases are TGTGCCAGCAGCTTTGGGGTTAGCTCCTACGAGCAGTACTTC.

The chain employs TRBV7-2 and TRBJ2-3, with D possibly being TRBD2 (6 bases). Germline-derived CDR1 and CDR2 are SGHTA and FQGNSA. This CDR3 has 16 amino acids. V gave up 1 base and J gave up 4 bases, with 15 bases separating them. DNA for the CDR3: TGTGCCAGCAGCTTAGGGTGGAGGGCCGGGGCAGATACGCAGTATTTT. Translation gives CASSLGWRAGADTQYF.

This clonotype was counted ten times or more. The chain recombines TRBV3-1 with TRBJ2-7, with TRBD2 matching 8 bases. CDR1 LGHDT and CDR2 YNNKEL come from the germline V gene (reference sequence). After removal of 1 base from V and 4 bases from J, the junction contained 12 bases not matched to a gene. The CDR3 consists of 17 residues. CDR3 sequence (DNA): TGTGCCAGCAGCCAAGGTTATCGGGAGGGCCGGATTTACGAGCAGTACTTC. Its protein product is CASSQGYREGRIYEQYF.

This clonotype was counted a few times. This may arise from a read error, as a much more abundant clone is one base away. The chain carries TRBV28 and TRBJ2-4, with D uncertain. V was cut by 5 bases and J by 6 bases, with 17 bases left in between. Germline V gene lookup returns CDR1 MDHEN and CDR2 SYDVKM. The length of the CDR3 is 15 residues. CDR3 protein: CASSPFRADGNIQYF. The DNA of the CDR3 is TGTGCCAGCAGTCCCTTTCGGGCTGATGGAAACATTCAGTACTTC.

Comment on this clonotype: One end of the junction varies from germline; a read error may be responsible. The chain employs TRBV30 and TRBJ1-4; D gene uncertain. There are 15 residues in the CDR3. Germline V gene data show CDR1 as GTSNPN and CDR2 as SVGIG (reference sequence). The chain's CDR3 is CAWSVLKWSNERLFF. The CDR3 coding sequence is TGTGCCTGGAGTGTCTTGAAGTGGTCTAATGAAAGACTGTTTTTT. Full variable domain (outside the CDR3, taken from reference TRBV30 and TRBJ1-4): SQTIHQWPATLVQPVGSPLSLECTVEGTSNPNLYWYRQAAGRGLQLLFYSVGIGQISSEVPQNLSASRPQDRQFILSSKKLLLSDSGFYLCAWSVLKWSNERLFFGSGTQLSVL.

This clonotype was seen repeatedly, ten times or more. As DNA, the CDR3 is TGTGCCAGCTCGTCGGGGGGCCGAATTTACGAGCAGTACTTC. Translated: CASSSGGRIYEQYF. The V and J genes are TRBV18 and TRBJ2-7; D is possibly TRBD2 (7 bases). The CDR3 is 14 amino acids. Trimming stripped 6 bases from V and 4 bases from J, with 16 bases between. Germline values: CDR1 KGHSH, CDR2 LQKENI.

CDR3 sequence reads: CASSWGLAGVLSYNEQFF. CDR3 coding DNA: TGTGCCAGCAGTTGGGGGCTAGCGGGAGTCCTATCCTACAATGAGCAGTTCTTC. The chain combines TRBV6-1 with TRBJ2-1; TRBD2 agrees at 10 bases. CDR1 is MNHNS and CDR2 is SASEGT in the germline V gene. Losses at the gene ends were 5 bases for V and 1 base for J; bases not matched to a gene: 11. The CDR3 has 18 residues.

This clonotype occurred many times. The CDR3 DNA reads as TGTGCCAGCATCACTAGCGCTGTATGCAATGAGCAGTTCTTC. This sequence encodes CASITSAVCNEQFF. The V and J genes are TRBV7-3 and TRBJ2-1, with 7 nucleotides matching TRBD2. CDR1 and CDR2 from the germline V gene are SGHTA and FQGTGA. The CDR3 length is 14 residues. V trimming: 7 bases; J trimming: 6 bases; junction bases outside the gene matches: 9.

The chain is built from TRBV27 and TRBJ1-2, with D possibly matching TRBD1 (5 bases). The CDR3 sequence is 14 residues long. Germline-derived CDR1 and CDR2 are MNHEY and SMNVEV (reference sequence). Trimming stripped 6 bases from V and 4 bases from J, with 15 bases between. CDR3 protein: CASRKAGTGYGYTF. CDR3 DNA: TGTGCCAGCAGAAAGGCCGGGACCGGCTATGGCTACACCTTC.

The V and J genes are TRBV19 and TRBJ2-7; no clear D. The CDR3 consists of 13 residues. V lost 6 bases and J 1 base, leaving 10 bases between the germline ends. CDR1 is LNHDA, CDR2 SQIVND, per germline (reference sequence). The CDR3 region has the DNA TGTGCCAGTAGCGTCGGGTTTTCCTACGAGCAGTACTTC. This sequence encodes CASSVGFSYEQYF.

This clonotype was seen at least ten times. The chain has TRBV20-1 and TRBJ1-1; weak D call: TRBD1 (5 bases). CDR1 is DFQATT, CDR2 SNEGSKA, per germline (reference sequence). The length of the CDR3 is 12 residues. Trimming took 3 bases from V and 5 from J, leaving 10 bases between them. The CDR3 DNA reads TGCAGTGCTAGGATGGCAGGGACTGAAGCTTTCTTT. Translating it yields CSARMAGTEAFF.

The chain recombines TRBV6-1 with TRBJ1-3, with D possibly being TRBD1 (6 bases). CDR3 length equals 19 residues. Between the trimmed V and J ends, which lost 5 bases and 4 bases, there was a span of 27 bases. The V gene's germline CDR1 is MNHNS and CDR2 SASEGT. CDR3 DNA: TGTGCCAGCAGTTCACAGGGTCTATCGGGGGGCGAAGGGGGAAACACCATATATTTT. It yields the protein CASSSQGLSGGEGGNTIYF.

The rearrangement uses TRBV19 and TRBJ2-7; TRBD1 agrees at 9 bases. The V and J ends lost 4 bases and 2 bases, in that order; junction bases with no gene match: 9. Germline CDR1 is LNHDA and CDR2 is SQIVND (reference sequence). This CDR3 is 16 amino acids long. The CDR3 here is CASSSDGTGHPYEQYF. The DNA for the CDR3 is TGTGCCAGTAGTAGCGACGGGACAGGGCATCCCTACGAGCAGTACTTC.

As for this clonotype: With a much larger clone just one base away, this may be a read error. The V gene is TRBV28, the J gene TRBJ2-7; a possible D gene is TRBD2 (7 bases). The J call may be in error: the DNA end matches TRBJ2-1 better. Germline CDR1 is MDHEN and CDR2 is SYDVKM. This CDR3 spans 16 amino acids. CDR3 sequence: CASSVDGGGRMYEQFF. CDR3 DNA sequence: TGTGCCAGCAGCGTAGATGGCGGGGGCAGAATGTACGAGCAGTTCTTC.

At least ten counts were recorded for this clonotype. The V call is TRBV20-1, the J call TRBJ1-5; unclear D gene. CDR3 length equals 14 residues. Trimming removed 3 bases at V and 2 bases at J, with 11 bases between. Germline values: CDR1 DFQATT, CDR2 SNEGSKA (reference sequence). The DNA for the CDR3 is TGCAGTGCTAGGCGGACCCTTGGCAATCAGCCCCAGCATTTT. Translated, it gives CSARRTLGNQPQHF.

This clonotype was counted at least ten times. This chain links TRBV6-1 with TRBJ1-3; D is perhaps TRBD1 (6 bases). Per the germline V gene, CDR1 is MNHNS and CDR2 is SASEGT. The V gene lost 8 bases and the J gene lost 4 bases, with 12 bases spanning the gap. The CDR3 covers 13 residues. The DNA of the CDR3 is TGTGCCAGCCTACCGGGGGCCGGAAACACCATATATTTT. This translates into CASLPGAGNTIYF.

The sample holds many counts of this clonotype. The chain couples TRBV11-2 to TRBJ2-7, with 8 nucleotides matching TRBD2. With V trimmed by 1 base and J by 2 bases, 4 bases remained unmatched. The CDR3 is 15 residues long. From germline, CDR1 is SGHAT and CDR2 FQNNGV. CDR3 protein: CASSLGTSGTYEQYF. The CDR3 DNA reads TGTGCCAGCAGCTTAGGAACTAGCGGAACCTACGAGCAGTACTTC.

Concerning this clonotype itself: A much larger clone lies one base from this, so it may be a read error. The chain recombines TRBV7-9 with TRBJ1-2; D is unclear. The CDR3 spans 15 residues. Germline V gene lookup returns CDR1 SEHNR and CDR2 FQNEAQ (reference sequence). CDR3 region: CASSGRTGANYGYAF. In nucleotides, the CDR3 is TGTGCCAGCAGCGGCAGAACGGGAGCTAACTATGGCTACGCCTTC.

This clonotype was observed many times. The rearrangement joins TRBV2 to TRBJ2-7; possibly TRBD2 for D (7 bases). Per germline, CDR1 SNHLY and CDR2 FYNNEI. This CDR3 is 13 amino acids long. V was clipped by 2 bases and J by 7 bases, with 12 bases between them. This CDR3 reads CASSERGAGEQYF. Written as DNA, the CDR3 is TGTGCCAGCAGTGAACGGGGGGCCGGAGAGCAGTACTTC.

At least ten counts were recorded for this clonotype. The genes are TRBV7-2 and TRBJ2-5; D gene unclear. V lost 0 bases and J 5 bases, leaving 7 bases between the germline ends. CDR1 and CDR2 (germline): SGHTA, FQGNSA. The CDR3 contains 13 residues. The CDR3 reads CASSLAVGETQYF. CDR3 coding DNA: TGTGCCAGCAGCTTAGCGGTGGGCGAGACCCAGTACTTC.

Many counts were recorded for this clonotype. V is TRBV12-3 or TRBV12-4 and J is TRBJ2-1; D might be TRBD2 (7 bases). CDR3 length: 16 amino acids. V lost 5 bases and J lost 8, with 22 bases in between. The chain's CDR3 is CASSPRGGGGIDEQFF. Here the CDR3 DNA reads TGTGCCAGCAGTCCCCGAGGGGGAGGGGGGATCGATGAGCAGTTCTTC.

CDR3 sequence: CASSTGGKNIQYF. In DNA form, the CDR3 reads TGTGCCAGCAGCACCGGGGGAAAAAACATTCAGTACTTC. The rearrangement uses TRBV5-8 and TRBJ2-4, with a tentative D call TRBD2 (6 bases). Germline assignment: CDR1 SGHTS and CDR2 YDEGEE. Trimming removed 4 bases at V and 4 bases at J, with 9 bases between. The CDR3 is 13 residues long.

This clonotype was recorded at least ten times. The CDR3 spells CASSDLGAGTEAFF. The CDR3 region has the DNA TGTGCCAGCAGTGATTTGGGGGCGGGCACTGAAGCTTTCTTT. The chain recombines TRBV2 with TRBJ1-1, with D perhaps TRBD1 (6 bases). CDR1 is SNHLY and CDR2 is FYNNEI in the germline V gene. The V and J ends lost 3 bases and 4 bases respectively, with 12 bases between them. This CDR3 has 14 amino acids.

This clonotype was observed at least ten times. This chain uses TRBV11-1 with TRBJ2-3; 10 nucleotides align to TRBD2. The V segment lost 2 bases and the J segment 4 bases; nucleotides outside the gene matches: 12. CDR3 length equals 18 residues. The germline gives CDR1 SGHAT, CDR2 FQDESV (reference sequence). For the CDR3, the DNA is TGTGCCAGCAGCTTAATTCGCTCCGGACTAGCGGTTTCAGATACGCAGTATTTT. This sequence encodes CASSLIRSGLAVSDTQYF.

This clonotype was observed many times. This chain joins TRBV27 and TRBJ2-1; TRBD1 aligns across 7 bases. Trimming took 5 bases from V and 4 from J; bases not matched to a gene: 11. CDR1 MNHEY and CDR2 SMNVEV come from the germline V gene (reference sequence). CDR3 size: 16 residues. The DNA for the CDR3 is TGTGCCAGCAGTACCGTTCCGGGACAGATATACAATGAGCAGTTCTTC. This gives the protein CASSTVPGQIYNEQFF.